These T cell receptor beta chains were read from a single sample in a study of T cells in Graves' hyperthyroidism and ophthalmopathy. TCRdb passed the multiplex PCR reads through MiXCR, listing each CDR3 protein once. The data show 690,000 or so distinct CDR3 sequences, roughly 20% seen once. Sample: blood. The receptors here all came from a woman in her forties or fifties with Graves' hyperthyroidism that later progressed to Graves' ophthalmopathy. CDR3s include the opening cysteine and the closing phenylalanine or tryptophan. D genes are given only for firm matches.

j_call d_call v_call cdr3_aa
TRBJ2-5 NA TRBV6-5 CASSYTYDQRGETQYF
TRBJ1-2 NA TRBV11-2 CASSLAGSVYGYTF
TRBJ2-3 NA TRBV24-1 CATSRGFEDTQYF
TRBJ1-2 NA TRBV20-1 CSARDYVQIYGYTF
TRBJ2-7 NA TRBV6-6 CASSYLGGGKKTSYEQYF
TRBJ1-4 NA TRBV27 CASSWGSNEKLFF
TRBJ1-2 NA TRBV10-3 CATAFRDGGIYGYTF
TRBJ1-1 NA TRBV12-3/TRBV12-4 CASSRQVLRAFF
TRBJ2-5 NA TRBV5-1 CASSLVFRGLQETQYF
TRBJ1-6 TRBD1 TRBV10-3 CAISESTGFRSPLHF
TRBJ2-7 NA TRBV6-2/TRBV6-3 CAGSYAGLSYEQYF
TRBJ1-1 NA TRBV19 CASSILGRGNTEAFF
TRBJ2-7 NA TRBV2 CASSRNVYEQYF
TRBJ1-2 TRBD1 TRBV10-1 CASGGQSYGYTF
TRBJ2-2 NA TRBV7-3 CASRGTGTSRELFF
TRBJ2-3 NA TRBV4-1 CASSHGIADTQYF
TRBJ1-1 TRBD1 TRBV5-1 CASRSDRANTEAFF
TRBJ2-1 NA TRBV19 CASRLDWSSYNEQFF
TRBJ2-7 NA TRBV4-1 CASSQEGSREQYF
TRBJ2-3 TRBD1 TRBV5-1 CASSWQGDTDTQYF
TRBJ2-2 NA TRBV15 CATSPRWPNTGELFF
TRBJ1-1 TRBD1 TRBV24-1 CAITTGRDTEAFF
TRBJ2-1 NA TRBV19 CASNTGTLYNEQFF
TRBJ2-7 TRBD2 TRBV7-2 CASSFTSTSRSSYEQYF
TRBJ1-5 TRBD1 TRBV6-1 CASRDAGTASNQPQHF
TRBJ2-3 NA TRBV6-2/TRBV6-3 CASREIDTQYF
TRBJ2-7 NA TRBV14 CASSQTDLPPYEQYF
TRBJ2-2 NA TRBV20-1 CSAYWPGLNTGELFF
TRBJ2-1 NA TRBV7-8 CASSLVSRGSYNEQFF
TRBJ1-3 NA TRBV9 CASNEAGTPGNTIYF
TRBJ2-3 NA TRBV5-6 CASSLGVTQYF
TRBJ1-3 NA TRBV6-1 CASSEGQPGNTIYF
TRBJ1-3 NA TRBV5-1 CASAQISGNTIYF
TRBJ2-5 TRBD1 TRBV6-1 CASSEAMGQGSETQYF
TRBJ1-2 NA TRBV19 CASSGDSSSNYGYTF
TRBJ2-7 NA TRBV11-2 CASSLVRGSYEQYF
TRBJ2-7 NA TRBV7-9 CASDTDSSYEQYF
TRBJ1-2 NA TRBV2 CASSVGPIGYGYTF